This TCR beta chain was found in a study of blood T cell repertoires in COVID-19. Whole-study context: Sites across the United States, Italy and Spain contributed samples from acute and convalescent COVID-19. The cDNA or gDNA used as material had been derived from T cells, B-cell-depleted T cells, or PBMCs.

Authors' analysis steps: By means of reference gene primer amplification, nucleated cell counts were estimated. The data were produced by immunoSEQ multiplex PCR, yet TCRdb's version contains in-frame clones alone and is incomplete. The V and J calls and the clone size are those of that table, but D and trimming were determined from the DNA. The table records about 51,000 clones, roughly 84% of them present only once. Trimming removed 4 bases from V and 7 bases from J; junction bases left unmatched: 14. CDR1 SGHDT and CDR2 YYEEEE come from the germline V gene. The CDR3 is 16 amino acids. The specimen sequenced was peripheral blood. The TCR sequence derives from a man aged 80 or over with active COVID-19. The chain has TRBV5-6 and TRBJ1-2; 9 bases are a match to TRBD1. The chain's CDR3 is CASSGGRDRVPIGYTF. The CDR3 coding sequence is TGTGCCAGCAGCGGGGGCCGGGACAGGGTCCCTATTGGCTACACCTTC.